The 15 T cell receptor beta chains listed next were all sequenced from one sample in a study of breast tumors, draining lymph nodes, adjacent tissues. TCRdb recomputed calls from the multiplex PCR reads with MiXCR, one row per CDR3 protein. The table lists tens of thousands of distinct CDR3 sequences, 45% to 65% of them singletons, with around 20% in the top ten. Sequencing was carried out using breast tumor tissue. The receptors were sampled from a female donor with breast cancer. Some clones in this sample may be carry-over from other donors' samples.

This chain joins TRBV6-5 and TRBJ2-2, with TRBD2 identical over 8 bases. J was trimmed by 7 bases and V by 5 bases; bases with no gene match: 6. CDR1 MNHEY and CDR2 SVGAGI come from the germline V gene. CDR3 length equals 14 residues. CDR3 loop: CASSHAGTSGELFF. For the CDR3, the DNA is TGTGCCAGCAGTCACGCCGGGACTAGCGGGGAGCTGTTTTTT.

This clonotype was observed at least ten times. The genes are TRBV10-3 and TRBJ2-3; 9 bases agree with TRBD2. This CDR3 has 14 residues. Germline CDR1 is ENHRY and CDR2 is SYGVKD. Trimming took 4 bases from V and 4 from J; bases not matched to a gene: 3. The CDR3, as DNA: TGTGCCATCAGTGCTAGCGGGGCGGCAGATACGCAGTATTTT. Protein product: CAISASGAADTQYF.

V and J are TRBV7-8 and TRBJ2-7; 9 bases fit TRBD2. Per germline, CDR1 SGHVS and CDR2 FQNEAQ. The CDR3 length is 14 residues. J gave up 4 bases and V 5 bases, and 6 bases lay outside the gene matches. The CDR3 region has the DNA TGTGCCAGCAGCAATAGCGGGAGTTGGTACGAGCAGTACTTC. Protein product: CASSNSGSWYEQYF.

In its sample, this clonotype was seen many times. This may be a read error, as it is one base from a much larger clone. The rearrangement uses TRBV20-1 and TRBJ2-2, with TRBD2 matching over 8 bases. Germline CDR1 reads DFQATT; CDR2 reads SNEGSKA (reference sequence). V shed 5 bases and J 4 bases; nucleotides not matched to a gene: 12. This CDR3 comprises 16 residues. The CDR3 reads CSAPRAGGPTTGELFF. Written as DNA, the CDR3 is TGCAGTGCTCCCAGGGCGGGGGGACCGACCACCGGGGAGCTGTTTTTT.

This chain connects TRBV7-2 to TRBJ2-1; 7 nucleotides agree with TRBD2. The CDR3 is 14 amino acids. From germline, CDR1 is SGHTA and CDR2 FQGNSA. The ends lost 3 bases at V and 7 bases at J; junction bases unmatched: 6. CDR3 coding DNA: TGTGCCAGCAGCTTGGCTAGCGGAAGGAATGAGCAGTTCTTC. The encoded protein is CASSLASGRNEQFF.

The rearrangement links TRBV4-2 to TRBJ1-2; D might be TRBD1 (5 bases). This CDR3 contains 14 residues. Trimming took 4 bases from V and 4 from J, leaving 13 bases between them. Germline CDR1 is LGHNA and CDR2 is YNFKEQ. The CDR3 coding sequence is TGTGCCAGCAGCCGAGATAGACAGAGCTATGGCTACACCTTC. This sequence encodes CASSRDRQSYGYTF.

The chain employs TRBV20-1 and TRBJ1-2; TRBD1 matches 9 bases. This CDR3 has 15 amino acids. Germline trimming cut 6 bases from V and 3 bases from J; bases unmatched to any gene: 11. CDR1 is DFQATT and CDR2 is SNEGSKA in the germline V gene (reference sequence). Here the CDR3 DNA reads TGCAGTGCCTCCGGGACAGGGCAGGCTGACTATGGCTACACCTTC. This gives the protein CSASGTGQADYGYTF.

This clonotype was seen ten or more times. The limits of the CDR3 on the DNA are not certain, so only TCRdb's listed CDR3 is given. The chain links TRBV20-1 to TRBJ1-3. The germline V gene encodes CDR1 DFQATT and CDR2 SNEGSKA (reference sequence). Both ends counted, the CDR3 spans 14 residues. The CDR3 region is CSARVVGSGNTIHF.

This clonotype appeared a few times. This chain uses TRBV2 with TRBJ2-5, with 11 bases aligning to TRBD2. The germline V gene encodes CDR1 SNHLY and CDR2 FYNNEI. The CDR3 has 18 amino acids. V shed 1 base and J 4 bases; nucleotides not matched to a gene: 11. CDR3 sequence (DNA): TGTGCCAGCAGTGAAGAATGGAGGCTAGCGGGGGGATCAGAGACCCAGTACTTC. Protein sequence: CASSEEWRLAGGSETQYF.

Regarding this clonotype: Because it lacks the conserved phenylalanine or tryptophan at the end, this CDR3 is likely a read error. It is unclear where the CDR3 begins or ends on the DNA, so no DNA is shown, and the CDR3 is as TCRdb lists it. CDR3 amino acids: CASSLKGQAKNIQHL. The genes are TRBV7-9 and TRBJ2-4. Counting both end residues, the CDR3 totals 15 amino acids. Germline CDR1 and CDR2: SEHNR and FQNEAQ (reference sequence).

This clonotype was counted ten times or more. V gene TRBV6-6 combines with J gene TRBJ2-7, with 9 bases that match TRBD1. The germline V gene encodes CDR1 MNHNY and CDR2 SVGAGI (reference sequence). With V trimmed by 5 bases and J by 5 bases, 10 bases remained unmatched. The CDR3 is made up of 15 amino acids. CDR3 sequence: CASSGPGTGTNEQYF. The CDR3 DNA reads as TGTGCCAGCAGTGGCCCCGGGACAGGGACCAACGAGCAGTACTTC.

This clonotype was counted ten times or more. This chain uses TRBV12-3 or TRBV12-4 with TRBJ2-2; D ambiguous. V was shortened by 3 bases and J by 7 bases, with 3 bases between the two germline ends. This CDR3 contains 11 residues. Here the CDR3 reads CASSLSGELFF. CDR3 DNA sequence: TGTGCCAGCAGTTTGAGCGGGGAGCTGTTTTTT.

This clonotype has at least ten counts. The rearrangement uses TRBV5-1 and TRBJ1-2; 12 bases line up with TRBD1. The trim removed 4 bases at V and 4 bases at J, leaving 11 bases unmatched. Germline V gene lookup returns CDR1 SGHRS and CDR2 YFSETQ. The CDR3 totals 17 residues. The CDR3 coding sequence is TGCGCCAGCAGCCCAATGGGGCTGGGACAGGGGGCCTATGGCTACACCTTC. Translation: CASSPMGLGQGAYGYTF.

This rearrangement joins TRBV4-3 to TRBJ1-3; unclear D gene. This CDR3 is built from 16 residues. With 0 bases removed from V and 0 bases from J, the gap between germline ends came to 9 bases. In germline, CDR1 is LGHNA, CDR2 YSLEER. This chain's CDR3 is CASSQDRATSGNTIYF. CDR3 in DNA: TGCGCCAGCAGCCAAGATAGGGCAACCTCTGGAAACACCATATATTTT.

There are many counts of this clonotype. The chain uses TRBV28 and TRBJ2-7, with D perhaps TRBD2 (5 bases). The CDR3 is 14 amino acids. The V and J ends lost 6 bases and 2 bases respectively, with 14 bases between them. Germline CDR1 is MDHEN and CDR2 is SYDVKM. CDR3 coding DNA: TGTGCCAGCAGCCCAAGCGGAGTTCCCTACGAGCAGTACTTC. Its translation is CASSPSGVPYEQYF.